One sample yielded the 4 T cell receptor beta chains listed below, sequenced in a study of blood T cell repertoires in COVID-19. Profiled with immunoSEQ multiplex PCR; TCRdb holds only in-frame clones, not every one. The sample carries under 130,000 clones, roughly 84% recorded once. Source material: peripheral blood. These receptors all come from a human donor in a cohort sampled during active COVID-19.

V and J are TRBV4-1 and TRBJ1-6, with a tentative D call TRBD1 (6 bases). CDR1 is MGHRA and CDR2 is YSYEKL in the germline V gene. The V gene lost 1 base and the J gene lost 5 bases, with 12 bases spanning the gap. The CDR3 is made up of 16 amino acids. The CDR3 DNA reads as TGCGCCAGCAGCCAAGCTTCGCAGGGGAATAATTCACCCCTCCACTTT. Translating it yields CASSQASQGNNSPLHF.

The chain joins TRBV2 to TRBJ1-1; no definite D call. The germline V gene has CDR1 SNHLY and CDR2 FYNNEI. The CDR3 contains 12 residues. V was clipped by 6 bases and J by 1 base, with 6 bases between them. The CDR3 sequence is CASRSGNTEAFF. The CDR3 region has the DNA TGTGCCAGCAGGTCAGGGAACACTGAAGCTTTCTTT.

The gene calls are TRBV7-9 and TRBJ2-5, with 7 bases aligning to TRBD2. CDR3 size: 16 residues. Germline V gives CDR1 SEHNR, CDR2 FQNEAQ (reference sequence). Trimming removed 5 bases from V and 4 bases from J; junction bases left unmatched: 13. The CDR3 DNA is TGTGCCAGCAGCGGCCTTGAGCGGGGACCCCCAGAGACCCAGTACTTC. Amino acids: CASSGLERGPPETQYF.

This sequence joins TRBV10-3 and TRBJ2-1, with D possibly TRBD2 on 5 matching bases. The CDR3 consists of 15 residues. V was pared by 3 bases and J by 2 bases, with 11 bases between. Germline V gives CDR1 ENHRY, CDR2 SYGVKD. CDR3 sequence reads: CAISEMASPYNEQFF. In DNA form, the CDR3 reads TGTGCCATCAGTGAAATGGCTAGCCCCTACAATGAGCAGTTCTTC.